This note documents a single TCR beta chain sequence. The CDR3 has 13 amino acids. With 3 bases clipped from V and 4 bases from J, the junction kept 1 base outside the gene matches. Germline V gene lookup returns CDR1 LGHNA and CDR2 YSLEER. Primers included in the PCR were 60 Vbeta and 13 Jbeta primers. TCRdb's copy holds only in-frame clones and misses some; the assay was immunoSEQ multiplex PCR. The sample shows under 110,000 clones, roughly 70% of them seen only once. The entry originates in a study of cytomegalovirus exposure and HLA in healthy donors. The chain is built from TRBV4-3 and TRBJ1-2; 8 bases are a match to TRBD1. This clonotype was obtained from a male donor in good health and CMV-seropositive. Sequenced material: PBMCs. DNA for the CDR3: TGCGCCAGCAGCCAGGACAGGGTCTATGGCTACACCTTC. It yields the protein CASSQDRVYGYTF.